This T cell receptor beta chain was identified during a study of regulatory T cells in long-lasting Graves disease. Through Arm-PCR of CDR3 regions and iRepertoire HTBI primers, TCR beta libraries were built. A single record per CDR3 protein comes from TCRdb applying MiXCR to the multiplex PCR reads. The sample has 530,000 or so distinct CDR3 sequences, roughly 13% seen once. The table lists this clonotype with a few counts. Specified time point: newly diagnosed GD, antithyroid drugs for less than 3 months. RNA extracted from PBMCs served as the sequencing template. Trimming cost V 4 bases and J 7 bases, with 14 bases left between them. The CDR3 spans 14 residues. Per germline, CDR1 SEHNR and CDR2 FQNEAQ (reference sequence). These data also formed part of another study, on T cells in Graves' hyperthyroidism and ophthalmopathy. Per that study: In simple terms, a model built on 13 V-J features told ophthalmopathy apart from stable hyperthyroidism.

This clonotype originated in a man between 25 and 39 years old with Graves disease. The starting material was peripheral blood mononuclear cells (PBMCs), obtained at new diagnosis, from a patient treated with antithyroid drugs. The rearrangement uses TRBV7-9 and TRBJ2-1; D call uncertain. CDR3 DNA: TGTGCCAGCAGCTCCACCAATCGAGGTAATGAGCAGTTCTTC. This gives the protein CASSSTNRGNEQFF.